Following are 14 T cell receptor beta chains from one sample sequenced in a study of shared clonotypes between healthy human individuals. Profiling relied on immunoSEQ multiplex PCR, and the TCRdb table lists in-frame clones only, not all of them. In the table there are a few million clones, around 95% of which are singletons. The sequenced material came from naive CD4+ T cells sorted from blood. Regarding subset: CD45RA+ positively selected. Receptors were obtained from a man in his late teens or twenties in good health.

This clone was observed a single time. The J gene is TRBJ1-2, the V gene TRBV28, with D hard to call. Trimming pared 8 bases from V and 4 bases from J, leaving 17 bases between. The CDR3 totals 14 residues. CDR1 MDHEN and CDR2 SYDVKM come from the germline V gene. In DNA, the CDR3 is TGTGCCAGCCTCGAAAGACAAATCCCCTATGGCTACACCTTC. Protein: CASLERQIPYGYTF.

As regards this clone: The sample holds other DNA sequences that translate to the same CDR3. V usage is TRBV10-3 and J usage is TRBJ1-2; unclear D gene. V was shortened by 0 bases and J by 4 bases, with 6 bases between the two germline ends. The CDR3 sequence is 13 residues long. Per germline, CDR1 ENHRY and CDR2 SYGVKD. In nucleotides, the CDR3 is TGTGCCATCAGTGAGTCGGCGAGCTATGGCTACACCTTC. Translated: CAISESASYGYTF.

The chain links TRBV10-3 to TRBJ2-5, with 11 bases fitting TRBD2. The germline gives CDR1 ENHRY, CDR2 SYGVKD. The junction had 8 bases not matched to a gene; V was cut back by 6 bases and J by 5 bases. The CDR3 runs to 15 residues. This CDR3 reads CAIRGTSGSRETQYF. The CDR3 nucleotides read TGTGCCATCAGGGGTACTAGCGGGAGTAGGGAGACCCAGTACTTC.

Comment on this clone: This specimen includes other DNA sequences encoding the same CDR3. V and J are TRBV29-1 and TRBJ1-1, with unresolved D. The germline gives CDR1 SQVTM, CDR2 ANQGSEA. V was clipped by 4 bases and J by 1 base, with 4 bases between them. This CDR3 region has 11 residues. This CDR3 is CSVARNTEAFF. In nucleotides, the CDR3 is TGCAGCGTTGCCCGGAACACTGAAGCTTTCTTT.

The table lists this clone with a count of one. This chain connects TRBV2 to TRBJ2-7; TRBD2 aligns across 12 bases. The CDR3 runs 18 residues. Germline CDR1 reads SNHLY; CDR2 reads FYNNEI. V trimming: 6 bases; J trimming: 0 bases; junction bases outside the gene matches: 12. This chain's CDR3 is CASRLLAGGFPSSYEQYF. DNA for the CDR3: TGTGCCAGCAGGTTACTAGCGGGGGGATTCCCAAGCTCCTACGAGCAGTACTTC.

In this sample, this clone turned up once. The chain links TRBV29-1 to TRBJ2-5, with D possibly being TRBD1 (5 bases). This CDR3 spans 12 amino acids. Germline CDR1 SQVTM, CDR2 ANQGSEA. Trimming removed 7 bases at V and 5 bases at J, with 14 bases between. The CDR3 region is CSASTGTETQYF. The CDR3 DNA is TGCAGCGCCAGTACAGGAACTGAGACCCAGTACTTC.

This chain links TRBV5-6 with TRBJ1-2; TRBD1 matches 8 bases. V was pared by 0 bases and J by 8 bases, with 6 bases of the junction left unmatched. The CDR3 covers 14 residues. Germline V gene data show CDR1 as SGHDT and CDR2 as YYEEEE. The CDR3 nucleotides are TGTGCCAGCAGCTTGGGGCAGGGGGCGGGCGGCTACACCTTC. It translates to CASSLGQGAGGYTF.

The chain uses TRBV4-1 and TRBJ2-2, with TRBD2 matching over 10 bases. This CDR3 has 17 amino acids. From germline, CDR1 is MGHRA and CDR2 YSYEKL. The junction had 7 bases not matched to a gene; V was cut back by 0 bases and J by 6 bases. This CDR3 is CASSQEPWTSGPGELFF. CDR3 DNA sequence: TGCGCCAGCAGCCAAGAACCTTGGACTAGCGGTCCCGGGGAGCTGTTTTTT.

The chain recombines TRBV5-4 with TRBJ1-1; 7 nucleotides match TRBD1. The V gene end was trimmed by 0 bases and the J gene end by 0 bases; junction bases not matched to a gene: 5. This CDR3 spans 16 amino acids. Germline V lookup: CDR1 SGHNT, CDR2 YYREEE (reference sequence). For the CDR3, the DNA is TGTGCCAGCAGCTTGGGCAAACAGGGGCTGAACACTGAAGCTTTCTTT. Its translation is CASSLGKQGLNTEAFF.

This clone was recorded once. This rearrangement joins TRBV5-1 to TRBJ1-2; no reliable D call. V lost 0 bases to trimming and J lost 8 bases, with 14 bases between them. The CDR3 is 14 residues long. Germline V lookup: CDR1 SGHRS, CDR2 YFSETQ. The CDR3 DNA reads as TGCGCCAGCAGCTTGGTAAGGCAGTCCCTAGGCTACACCTTC. Its translation is CASSLVRQSLGYTF.

The chain combines TRBV30 with TRBJ2-3, with 11 bases identical to TRBD2. Unmatched junction bases numbered 15, after V lost 5 bases and J lost 2 bases. The CDR3 extends over 18 amino acids. Germline V lookup: CDR1 GTSNPN, CDR2 SVGIG (reference sequence). CDR3 sequence (DNA): TGTGCCTGGTCTCCAACCCGTACTAGCGGGGGTGTCACAGATACGCAGTATTTT. Amino acids: CAWSPTRTSGGVTDTQYF. The full variable domain, rest sourced from reference TRBV30 and TRBJ2-3, is SQTIHQWPATLVQPVGSPLSLECTVEGTSNPNLYWYRQAAGRGLQLLFYSVGIGQISSEVPQNLSASRPQDRQFILSSKKLLLSDSGFYLCAWSPTRTSGGVTDTQYFGPGTRLTVL.

The V gene is TRBV28, the J gene TRBJ1-2; 8 bases line up with TRBD1. The junction had 9 bases not matched to a gene; V was cut back by 6 bases and J by 6 bases. The CDR3 runs to 14 residues. CDR1 MDHEN and CDR2 SYDVKM come from the germline V gene. The CDR3 coding sequence is TGTGCCAGCAGACCCCAGGGGGCGCGACATGGCTACACCTTC. It encodes CASRPQGARHGYTF.

The rearrangement joins TRBV2 to TRBJ1-5, with D unclear. This CDR3 is built from 15 residues. The V gene lost 1 base and the J gene lost 0 bases, with 7 bases spanning the gap. The germline CDR1 and CDR2 sequences are SNHLY and FYNNEI. CDR3 in amino acids: CASSEEADSNQPQHF. For the CDR3, the DNA is TGTGCCAGCAGTGAAGAGGCAGATAGCAATCAGCCCCAGCATTTT.

The chain couples TRBV12-5 to TRBJ2-3, with D hard to call. CDR3 size: 19 residues. Trimming removed 0 bases from V and 1 base from J, with 20 bases in between. Looked up from germline, CDR1 is LGHNT and CDR2 is FRNRAP. CDR3 residues: CASGLVWFGPPGGTDTQYF. For the CDR3, the DNA is TGTGCTAGTGGTTTGGTATGGTTTGGGCCACCTGGGGGCACAGATACGCAGTATTTT.